This passage covers 10 T cell receptor beta chains from one sample sequenced in a study of long-term antiretroviral therapy in people with HIV. At survey level, the immunoSEQ assay was run in its v3.0 version. Here immunoSEQ multiplex PCR was the method, and the copy in TCRdb shows in-frame clones only, minus some. The sample lists about 25,000 clones, approximately 86% occurring once. The material was unsorted PBMCs, obtained about 4.3 years after starting antiretroviral therapy. These TCRs come from a man between 25 and 39 years old with HIV.

The chain carries TRBV4-2 and TRBJ2-3; unclear D gene. Trimming stripped 2 bases from V and 6 bases from J, with 6 bases between. Germline V gives CDR1 LGHNA, CDR2 YNFKEQ. There are 12 residues in the CDR3. The DNA for the CDR3 is TGTGCCAGCAGCCAAAATAGGGATACGCAGTATTTT. Protein: CASSQNRDTQYF.

The chain joins TRBV10-3 to TRBJ2-1; unclear D gene. This CDR3 is 12 amino acids long. CDR1 is ENHRY, CDR2 SYGVKD, per germline. With 4 bases removed from V and 8 bases from J, the gap between germline ends came to 9 bases. DNA of the CDR3: TGTGCCATCAGTGCTAAGGATGATGAGCAGTTCTTC. It is translated as CAISAKDDEQFF.

The V call is TRBV5-1, the J call TRBJ1-2; possibly TRBD1 for D (6 bases). Trimming took off 6 bases at V and 8 bases at J, with 17 bases between the two ends. The CDR3 spans 13 residues. Germline values: CDR1 SGHRS, CDR2 YFSETQ. CDR3 sequence (DNA): TGCGCCAGCAAGGGGGTCGGTACAGAGGGCTACACCTTC. Its protein product is CASKGVGTEGYTF.

The chain carries TRBV9 and TRBJ1-2, with 9 nucleotides matching TRBD1. With 3 bases clipped from V and 3 bases from J, the junction kept 9 bases outside the gene matches. The CDR3 totals 16 residues. The germline gives CDR1 SGDLS, CDR2 YYNGEE. DNA for the CDR3: TGTGCCAGCAGCGGGCCGGAACAGGGGGCGGACTATGGCTACACCTTC. As protein: CASSGPEQGADYGYTF.

This chain uses TRBV4-3 with TRBJ2-1, with D tentatively TRBD1 or TRBD2 (7 bases each). Germline V gene data show CDR1 as LGHNA and CDR2 as YSLEER. CDR3 length: 17 amino acids. V was cut by 0 bases and J by 5 bases, with 17 bases left in between. In DNA, the CDR3 is TGCGCCAGCAGCCAAGATACGGGGGGAGGGACAGACAATGAGCAGTTCTTC. The encoded protein is CASSQDTGGGTDNEQFF.

This chain connects TRBV7-9 to TRBJ1-1; D unresolved. Germline V gives CDR1 SEHNR, CDR2 FQNEAQ (reference sequence). V shed 4 bases and J shed 1 base, with 13 bases lying between them. This CDR3 contains 15 residues. The CDR3 DNA is TGTGCCAGCAGCTCCCCGGGTTCGGAGAACACTGAAGCTTTCTTT. It codes for CASSSPGSENTEAFF.

The gene calls are TRBV6-6 and TRBJ1-2; 7 bases map to TRBD1. The length of the CDR3 is 12 residues. CDR1 MNHNY and CDR2 SVGAGI come from the germline V gene (reference sequence). V trimming: 4 bases; J trimming: 8 bases; junction bases outside the gene matches: 4. The CDR3 region is CASSSQGGGYTF. CDR3 in DNA: TGTGCCAGCAGTTCGCAGGGGGGCGGCTACACCTTC.

V and J are TRBV30 and TRBJ1-2; no firm D call. This CDR3 is built from 12 residues. Deletions cut 7 bases from V and 4 bases from J, with 13 bases between. Germline V gene lookup returns CDR1 GTSNPN and CDR2 SVGIG (reference sequence). Here the CDR3 reads CASTPVIYGYTF. Here the CDR3 DNA reads TGTGCCTCAACCCCCGTTATCTATGGCTACACCTTC.

V gene TRBV2 combines with J gene TRBJ2-3; D is possibly TRBD2 (5 bases). Trimming pared 2 bases from V and 7 bases from J, leaving 7 bases between. CDR1 and CDR2 (germline): SNHLY, FYNNEI. The CDR3 has 12 residues. CDR3 residues: CASSEKRNTQYF. The CDR3 nucleotides are TGTGCCAGCAGTGAAAAGCGGAATACGCAGTATTTT. Drawing the rest from reference TRBV2 and TRBJ2-3, the complete variable domain is EPEVTQTPSHQVTQMGQEVILRCVPISNHLYFYWYRQILGQKVEFLVSFYNNEISEKSEIFDDQFSVERPDGSNFTLKIRSTKLEDSAMYFCASSEKRNTQYFGPGTRLTVL.

V and J are TRBV7-2 and TRBJ2-7; 9 bases agree with TRBD1. Germline V gene lookup returns CDR1 SGHTA and CDR2 FQGNSA. This CDR3 has 16 amino acids. The V gene end was trimmed by 1 base and the J gene end by 3 bases; junction bases not matched to a gene: 7. Written as DNA, the CDR3 is TGTGCCAGCAGCTTAGTTAGCTTGGGACAGGGCTACGAGCAGTACTTC. Amino acids: CASSLVSLGQGYEQYF. Full variable domain (missing parts from reference TRBV7-2 and TRBJ2-7): GAGVSQSPSNKVTEKGKDVELRCDPISGHTALYWYRQSLGQGLEFLIYFQGNSAPDKSGLPSDRFSAERTGGSVSTLTIQRTQQEDSAVYLCASSLVSLGQGYEQYFGPGTRLTVT.